This entry lists 15 T cell receptor beta chains sequenced from one sample in a study of T cells in Graves' hyperthyroidism and ophthalmopathy (dated by TCRdb to between 2017 and 2020). Library preparation used multiplex PCR. TCRdb records Illumina HiSeq 2000 as the sequencer. TCR beta CDR3 regions were amplified from RNA transcripts. The first round of RT-PCR for the TCR CDR3 was performed with the HTBI primer set and the Qiagen OneStep RT-PCR kit. TCRdb took the public reads, trimmed them with fastp at Q25, ran MiXCR for clone calling and kept in-frame beta chains. For every CDR3 protein sequence, its rows merge into one entry that carries the most common genes and DNA. Present in this sample are a few hundred thousand distinct CDR3 sequences, more than 15% of which were seen just once. Of the sample, 2.5% to 4% falls within the top ten clones. The source material was blood. These receptors were collected from a woman aged 40 to 50 with Graves' ophthalmopathy.

This clonotype was detected only a few times. This chain connects TRBV7-8 to TRBJ2-2, with 8 nucleotides matching TRBD1. V was clipped by 5 bases and J by 4 bases; unmatched bases: 12. The CDR3 runs 17 residues. Germline values: CDR1 SGHVS, CDR2 FQNEAQ. The CDR3 spells CASSHSDRALTTGELFF. The CDR3 nucleotides are TGTGCCAGCAGCCACTCGGACAGGGCTTTAACCACCGGGGAGCTGTTTTTT.

This clonotype was picked up many times. The CDR3 nucleotides read TGTGCCAGCAGTGAAGTCCGCTACAATGAGCAGTTCTTC. It encodes CASSEVRYNEQFF. This chain uses TRBV2 with TRBJ2-1, with unresolved D. From germline, CDR1 is SNHLY and CDR2 FYNNEI. V was shortened by 1 base and J by 3 bases, with 4 bases between the two germline ends. The CDR3 is 13 residues long.

This clonotype was observed a few times. This chain connects TRBV20-1 to TRBJ2-7; D perhaps matches TRBD2 (6 bases). V lost 3 bases and J lost 0, with 21 bases in between. This CDR3 has 17 residues. CDR1 and CDR2 from the germline V gene are DFQATT and SNEGSKA (reference sequence). The CDR3 nucleotides are TGCAGTGCTAGGGGAACCGGGACTGCTTATAACTCCTACGAGCAGTACTTC. Translating gives CSARGTGTAYNSYEQYF.

Many counts were recorded for this clonotype. The CDR3 loop is CASSHRRGQIYNEQFF. CDR3 DNA sequence: TGTGCCAGCAGCCATCGGCGTGGGCAGATATACAATGAGCAGTTCTTC. The V and J genes are TRBV5-6 and TRBJ2-1; D not certain. CDR3 length equals 16 residues. Germline V gives CDR1 SGHDT, CDR2 YYEEEE. Between the trimmed V and J ends, which lost 4 bases and 4 bases, there was a span of 18 bases.

The chain uses TRBV6-1 and TRBJ2-1; 10 bases are a match to TRBD1. Germline V gene lookup returns CDR1 MNHNS and CDR2 SASEGT. The CDR3 contains 14 residues. V gave up 4 bases and J gave up 6 bases; unmatched junction bases: 3. The CDR3 protein is CASSGQGASNEQFF. The CDR3 DNA sequence: TGTGCCAGCAGTGGACAGGGGGCTAGCAATGAGCAGTTCTTC.

This clonotype has ten or more counts. The chain uses TRBV5-5 and TRBJ2-1, with 12 bases identical to TRBD2. V was pared by 4 bases and J by 9 bases, with 14 bases of the junction left unmatched. This CDR3 region has 17 residues. The germline V gene has CDR1 SGHKS and CDR2 YYEKEE (reference sequence). CDR3 DNA sequence: TGTGCCAGCAGCCCTGGGTGGGCTAGCGGGGGGGCCGGTGAGCAGTTCTTC. It codes for CASSPGWASGGAGEQFF.

The chain uses TRBV20-1 and TRBJ2-5; TRBD2 agrees at 13 bases. Trimming at V came to 1 base and at J to 4 bases, leaving 6 bases not matched to a gene. There are 16 residues in the CDR3. Germline V lookup: CDR1 DFQATT, CDR2 SNEGSKA (reference sequence). CDR3 residues: CSARGGTSGVSETQYF. As DNA, the CDR3 is TGCAGTGCTAGAGGGGGGACTAGCGGGGTGTCAGAGACCCAGTACTTC.

This clonotype was picked up many times. The V call is TRBV3-1, the J call TRBJ2-2; TRBD2 matches 13 bases. V shed 1 base and J 7 bases; nucleotides not matched to a gene: 6. CDR1 and CDR2 (germline): LGHDT, YNNKEL (reference sequence). The CDR3 spans 17 residues. The CDR3 spells CASSQGGLAGHVGELFF. DNA of the CDR3: TGTGCCAGCAGCCAAGGGGGACTAGCGGGGCATGTCGGGGAGCTGTTTTTT.

The chain joins TRBV3-1 to TRBJ2-7; 8 bases align to TRBD1. Germline V gene data show CDR1 as LGHDT and CDR2 as YNNKEL (reference sequence). The ends lost 3 bases at V and 1 base at J; junction bases unmatched: 5. CDR3 length equals 15 residues. CDR3 region: CASSHDRGISYEQYF. In DNA, the CDR3 is TGTGCCAGCAGCCATGACAGGGGTATATCCTACGAGCAGTACTTC.

This clonotype came up a few times. The rearrangement uses TRBV6-1 and TRBJ1-5; D ambiguous. The CDR3 is 12 amino acids. Germline V gene data show CDR1 as MNHNS and CDR2 as SASEGT. The germline V and J ends were trimmed by 4 bases and 11 bases, with 12 bases remaining between them. The CDR3 region has the DNA TGTGCCAGCAGTGTACCCGGTGGGACCCAGCATTTT. As protein: CASSVPGGTQHF.

This clonotype was seen only a few times. The rearrangement uses TRBV6-1 and TRBJ1-1, with D possibly TRBD1 on 6 matching bases. This CDR3 spans 15 amino acids. Germline values: CDR1 MNHNS, CDR2 SASEGT. Between the trimmed V and J ends, which lost 0 bases and 8 bases, there was a span of 16 bases. This CDR3 is CASSEARGQGTEAFF. CDR3 nucleotide sequence: TGTGCCAGCAGTGAAGCGCGGGGGCAGGGGACGGAAGCTTTCTTT.

This clonotype was seen ten or more times. The chain joins TRBV12-3 or TRBV12-4 to TRBJ2-1; 10 nucleotides agree with TRBD1. The junction had 12 bases not matched to a gene; V was cut back by 3 bases and J by 10 bases. The CDR3 consists of 16 residues. CDR3: CASSFPPGQGRQEQFF. CDR3 nucleotide sequence: TGTGCCAGCAGTTTCCCTCCGGGACAGGGGCGGCAGGAGCAGTTCTTC.

This clonotype was observed at least ten times. The V and J genes are TRBV3-1 and TRBJ2-7; TRBD2 aligns across 7 bases. CDR3 length equals 15 residues. V lost 1 base and J lost 7; bases outside the gene matches: 10. Germline V gene lookup returns CDR1 LGHDT and CDR2 YNNKEL (reference sequence). CDR3 sequence (DNA): TGTGCCAGCAGCCAAGCTCTGACGGGAGGAAATGAGCAGTACTTC. Its protein product is CASSQALTGGNEQYF.

The V call is TRBV5-1, the J call TRBJ2-1; 11 positions match TRBD2. Looked up from germline, CDR1 is SGHRS and CDR2 is YFSETQ. This CDR3 is built from 16 residues. The trim removed 2 bases at V and 5 bases at J, leaving 6 bases unmatched. The CDR3 is CASSFFGTSGNNEQFF. The DNA for the CDR3 is TGCGCCAGCAGCTTCTTCGGGACTAGCGGTAACAATGAGCAGTTCTTC.

This clonotype was detected ten times or more. The chain couples TRBV2 to TRBJ2-1; TRBD1 matches at 12 bases. V lost 6 bases, J lost 10 bases, and 16 bases stayed unmatched. CDR3 size: 17 residues. Germline values: CDR1 SNHLY, CDR2 FYNNEI. The CDR3: CASRTEPGQGAVGEQFF. In DNA, the CDR3 is TGTGCCAGCAGGACGGAACCGGGACAGGGGGCCGTTGGGGAGCAGTTCTTC.